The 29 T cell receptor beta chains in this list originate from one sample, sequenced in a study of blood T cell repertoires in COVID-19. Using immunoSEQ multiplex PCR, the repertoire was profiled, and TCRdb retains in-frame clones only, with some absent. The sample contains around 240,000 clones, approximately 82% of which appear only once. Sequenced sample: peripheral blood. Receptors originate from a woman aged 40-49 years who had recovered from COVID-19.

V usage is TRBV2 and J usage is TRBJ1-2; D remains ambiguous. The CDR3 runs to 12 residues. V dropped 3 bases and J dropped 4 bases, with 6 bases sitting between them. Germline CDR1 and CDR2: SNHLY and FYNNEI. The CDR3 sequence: CASSDHPYGYTF. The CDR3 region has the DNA TGTGCCAGCAGTGACCATCCCTATGGCTACACCTTC.

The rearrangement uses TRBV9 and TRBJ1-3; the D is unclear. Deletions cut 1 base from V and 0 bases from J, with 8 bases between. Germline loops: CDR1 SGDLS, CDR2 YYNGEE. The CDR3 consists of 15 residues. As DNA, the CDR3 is TGTGCCAGCAGCGTATCAGAATTCTCTGGAAACACCATATATTTT. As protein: CASSVSEFSGNTIYF.

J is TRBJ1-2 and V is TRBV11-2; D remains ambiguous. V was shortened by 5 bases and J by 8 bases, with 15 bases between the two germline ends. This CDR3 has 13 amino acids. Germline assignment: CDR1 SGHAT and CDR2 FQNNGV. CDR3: CASSPLNREGYTF. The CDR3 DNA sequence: TGTGCCAGCAGCCCCCTGAACCGAGAGGGCTACACCTTC. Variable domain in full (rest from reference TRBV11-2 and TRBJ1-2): EAGVAQSPRYKIIEKRQSVAFWCNPISGHATLYWYQQILGQGPKLLIQFQNNGVVDDSQLPKDRFSAERLKGVDSTLKIQPAKLEDSAVYLCASSPLNREGYTFGSGTRLTVV.

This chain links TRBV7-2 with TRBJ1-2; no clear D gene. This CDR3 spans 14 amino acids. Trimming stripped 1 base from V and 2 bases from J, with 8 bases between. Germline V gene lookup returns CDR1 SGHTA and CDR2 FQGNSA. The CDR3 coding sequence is TGTGCCAGCAGCTTAGAGTTCAGGAACTATGGCTACACCTTC. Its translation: CASSLEFRNYGYTF.

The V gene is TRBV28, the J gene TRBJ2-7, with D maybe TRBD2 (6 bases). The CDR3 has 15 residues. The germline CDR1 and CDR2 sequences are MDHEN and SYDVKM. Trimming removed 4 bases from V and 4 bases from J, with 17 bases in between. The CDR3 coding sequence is TGTGCCAGCAGTTCCCGGGAGTACCTATCATACGAGCAGTACTTC. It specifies CASSSREYLSYEQYF. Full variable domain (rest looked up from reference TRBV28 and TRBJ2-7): DVKVTQSSRYLVKRTGEKVFLECVQDMDHENMFWYRQDPGLGLRLIYFSYDVKMKEKGDIPEGYSVSREKKERFSLILESASTNQTSMYLCASSSREYLSYEQYFGPGTRLTVT.

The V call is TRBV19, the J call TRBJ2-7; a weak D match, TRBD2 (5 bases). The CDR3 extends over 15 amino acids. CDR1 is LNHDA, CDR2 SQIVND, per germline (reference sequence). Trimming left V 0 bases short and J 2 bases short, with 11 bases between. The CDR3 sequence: CASSIEGASPYEQYF. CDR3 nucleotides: TGTGCCAGTAGTATAGAGGGAGCGTCCCCCTACGAGCAGTACTTC.

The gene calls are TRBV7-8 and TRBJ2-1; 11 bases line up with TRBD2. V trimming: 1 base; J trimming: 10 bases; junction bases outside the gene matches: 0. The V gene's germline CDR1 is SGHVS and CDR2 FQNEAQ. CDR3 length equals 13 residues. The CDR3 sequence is CASSLGTSGEQFF. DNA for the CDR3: TGTGCCAGCAGCTTAGGGACTAGCGGGGAGCAGTTCTTC.

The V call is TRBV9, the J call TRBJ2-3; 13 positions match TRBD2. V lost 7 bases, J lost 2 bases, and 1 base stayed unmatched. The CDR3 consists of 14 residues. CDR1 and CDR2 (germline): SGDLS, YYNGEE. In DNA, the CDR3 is TGTGCCAGCGGGACTAGCGGGAACACAGATACGCAGTATTTT. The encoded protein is CASGTSGNTDTQYF.

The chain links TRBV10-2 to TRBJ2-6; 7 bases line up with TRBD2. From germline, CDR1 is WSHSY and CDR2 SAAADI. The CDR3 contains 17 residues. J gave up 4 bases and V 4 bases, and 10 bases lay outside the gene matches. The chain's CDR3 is CASSVLAGAAGANVLTF. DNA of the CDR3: TGCGCCAGCAGTGTATTAGCGGGTGCGGCCGGGGCCAACGTCCTGACTTTC.

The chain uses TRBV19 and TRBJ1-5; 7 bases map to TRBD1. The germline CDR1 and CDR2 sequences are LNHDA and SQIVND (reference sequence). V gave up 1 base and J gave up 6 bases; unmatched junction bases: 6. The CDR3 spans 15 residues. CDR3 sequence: CASSIAGQSTQPQHF. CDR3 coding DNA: TGTGCCAGTAGTATAGCGGGACAGTCTACTCAGCCCCAGCATTTT.

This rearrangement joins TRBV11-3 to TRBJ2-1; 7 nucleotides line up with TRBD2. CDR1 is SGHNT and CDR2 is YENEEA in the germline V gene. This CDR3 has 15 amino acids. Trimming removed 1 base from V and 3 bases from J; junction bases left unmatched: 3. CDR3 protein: CASSLGGGNYNEQFF. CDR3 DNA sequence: TGTGCCAGCAGCTTAGGCGGGGGAAACTACAATGAGCAGTTCTTC.

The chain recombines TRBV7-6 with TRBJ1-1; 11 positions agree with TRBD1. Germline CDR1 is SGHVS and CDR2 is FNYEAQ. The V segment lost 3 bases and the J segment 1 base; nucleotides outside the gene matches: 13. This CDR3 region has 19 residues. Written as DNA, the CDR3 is TGTGCCAGCAGCTTCCAGGGACAGGGGGAGGTTGGGGAGAACACTGAAGCTTTCTTT. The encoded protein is CASSFQGQGEVGENTEAFF.

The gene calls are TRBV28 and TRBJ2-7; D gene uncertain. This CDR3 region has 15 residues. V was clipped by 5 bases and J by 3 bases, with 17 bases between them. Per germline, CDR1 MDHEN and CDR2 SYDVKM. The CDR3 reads CASSETSWSIYEQYF. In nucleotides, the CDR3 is TGTGCCAGCAGTGAAACATCATGGTCCATCTACGAGCAGTACTTC.

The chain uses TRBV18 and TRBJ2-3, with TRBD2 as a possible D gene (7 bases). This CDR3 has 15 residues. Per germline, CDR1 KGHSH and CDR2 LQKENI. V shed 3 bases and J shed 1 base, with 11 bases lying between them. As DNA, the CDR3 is TGTGCCAGCTCACCCTCGCGGGGGCGCACAGATACGCAGTATTTT. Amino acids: CASSPSRGRTDTQYF.

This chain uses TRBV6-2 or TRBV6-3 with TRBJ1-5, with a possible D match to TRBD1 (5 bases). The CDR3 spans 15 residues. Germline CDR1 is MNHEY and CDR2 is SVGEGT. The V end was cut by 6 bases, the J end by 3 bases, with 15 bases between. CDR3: CASRYRQLLNQPQHF. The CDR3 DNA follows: TGTGCCAGCAGATACAGACAGCTACTCAATCAGCCCCAGCATTTT.

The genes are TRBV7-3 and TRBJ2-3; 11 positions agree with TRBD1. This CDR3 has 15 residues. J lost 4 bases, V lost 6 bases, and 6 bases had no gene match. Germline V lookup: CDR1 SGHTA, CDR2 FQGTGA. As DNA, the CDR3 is TGTGCCAGCAGTTTCACGGGACAGGGGGCAGATACGCAGTATTTT. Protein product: CASSFTGQGADTQYF.

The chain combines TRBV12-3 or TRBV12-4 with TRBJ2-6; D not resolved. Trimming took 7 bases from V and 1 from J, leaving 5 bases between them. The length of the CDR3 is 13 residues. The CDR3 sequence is CASTSSGANVLTF. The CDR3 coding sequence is TGTGCCAGCACCTCTTCTGGGGCCAACGTCCTGACTTTC.

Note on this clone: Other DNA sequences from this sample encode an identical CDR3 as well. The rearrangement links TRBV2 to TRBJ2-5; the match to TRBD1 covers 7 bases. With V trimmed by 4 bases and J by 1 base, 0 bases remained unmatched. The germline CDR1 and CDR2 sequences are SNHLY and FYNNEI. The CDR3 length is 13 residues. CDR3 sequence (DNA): TGTGCCAGCAGTGGGGACAGCCAAGAGACCCAGTACTTC. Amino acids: CASSGDSQETQYF.

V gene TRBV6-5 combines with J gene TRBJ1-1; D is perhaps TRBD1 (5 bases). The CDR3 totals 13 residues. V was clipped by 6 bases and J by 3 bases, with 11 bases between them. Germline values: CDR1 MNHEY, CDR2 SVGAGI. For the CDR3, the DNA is TGTGCCAGCAGCTCCAGGGAGGACACTGAAGCTTTCTTT. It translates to CASSSREDTEAFF.

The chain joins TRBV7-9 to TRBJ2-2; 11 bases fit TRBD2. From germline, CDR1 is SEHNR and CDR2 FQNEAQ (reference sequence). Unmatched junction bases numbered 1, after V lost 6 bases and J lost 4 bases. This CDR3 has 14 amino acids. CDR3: CASRLAGATGELFF. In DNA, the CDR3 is TGTGCCAGCAGACTAGCGGGGGCCACCGGGGAGCTGTTTTTT. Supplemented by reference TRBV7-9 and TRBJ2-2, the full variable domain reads DTGVSQNPRHKITKRGQNVTFRCDPISEHNRLYWYRQTLGQGPEFLTYFQNEAQLEKSRLLSDRFSAERPKGSFSTLEIQRTEQGDSAMYLCASRLAGATGELFFGEGSRLTVL.

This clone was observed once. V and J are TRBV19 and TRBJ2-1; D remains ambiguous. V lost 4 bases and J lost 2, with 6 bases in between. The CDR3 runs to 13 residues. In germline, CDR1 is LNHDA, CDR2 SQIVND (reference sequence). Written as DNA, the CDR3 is TGTGCCAGTAGTAAGAGGACCTACAATGAGCAGTTCTTC. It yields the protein CASSKRTYNEQFF.

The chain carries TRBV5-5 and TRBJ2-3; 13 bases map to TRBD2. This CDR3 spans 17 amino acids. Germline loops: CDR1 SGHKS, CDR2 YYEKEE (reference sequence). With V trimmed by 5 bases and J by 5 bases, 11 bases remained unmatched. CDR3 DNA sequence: TGTGCCAGCAGTTCCGGGACTAGCGGGGACTTGTTAGATACGCAGTATTTT. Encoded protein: CASSSGTSGDLLDTQYF.

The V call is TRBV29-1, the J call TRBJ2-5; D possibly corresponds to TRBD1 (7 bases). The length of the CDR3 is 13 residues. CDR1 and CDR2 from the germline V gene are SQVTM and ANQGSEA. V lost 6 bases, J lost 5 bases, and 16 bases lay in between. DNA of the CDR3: TGCAGCGTAACCCGACAGGGAGGCGAGACCCAGTACTTC. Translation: CSVTRQGGETQYF.

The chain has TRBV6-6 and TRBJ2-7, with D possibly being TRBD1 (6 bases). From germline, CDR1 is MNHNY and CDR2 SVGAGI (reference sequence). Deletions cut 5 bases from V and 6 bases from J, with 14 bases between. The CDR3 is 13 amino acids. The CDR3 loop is CASSINTGSEQYF. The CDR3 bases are TGTGCCAGCAGTATTAATACAGGGTCCGAGCAGTACTTC.

The CDR3: CASSFMRGPNNEQFF. CDR3 coding DNA: TGTGCCAGCAGCTTTATGCGGGGGCCCAACAATGAGCAGTTCTTC. The genes are TRBV7-9 and TRBJ2-1; a possible D gene is TRBD2 (7 bases). The CDR3 length is 15 residues. Germline lookup yields CDR1 SEHNR and CDR2 FQNEAQ (reference sequence). The germline V and J ends were trimmed by 3 bases and 5 bases, with 14 bases remaining between them.

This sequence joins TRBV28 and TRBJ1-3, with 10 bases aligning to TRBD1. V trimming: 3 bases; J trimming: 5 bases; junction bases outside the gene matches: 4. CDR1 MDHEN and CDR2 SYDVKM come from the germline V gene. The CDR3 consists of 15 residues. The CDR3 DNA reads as TGTGCCAGCAGTTTCTGGGACAGGGGACGAAACACCATATATTTT. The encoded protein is CASSFWDRGRNTIYF.

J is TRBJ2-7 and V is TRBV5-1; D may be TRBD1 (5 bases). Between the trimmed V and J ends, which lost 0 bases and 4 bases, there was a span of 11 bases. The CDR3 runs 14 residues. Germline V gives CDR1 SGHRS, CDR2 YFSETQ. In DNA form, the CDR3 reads TGCGCCAGCAGCTTGGCCTTGGGGCATTACGAGCAGTACTTC. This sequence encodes CASSLALGHYEQYF.

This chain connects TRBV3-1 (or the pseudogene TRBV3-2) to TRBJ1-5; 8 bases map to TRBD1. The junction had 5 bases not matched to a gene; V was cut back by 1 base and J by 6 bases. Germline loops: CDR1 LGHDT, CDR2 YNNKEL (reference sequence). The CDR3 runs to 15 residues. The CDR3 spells CASSQADRVGQPQHF. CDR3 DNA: TGTGCCAGCAGCCAAGCGGACAGGGTCGGTCAGCCCCAGCATTTT.

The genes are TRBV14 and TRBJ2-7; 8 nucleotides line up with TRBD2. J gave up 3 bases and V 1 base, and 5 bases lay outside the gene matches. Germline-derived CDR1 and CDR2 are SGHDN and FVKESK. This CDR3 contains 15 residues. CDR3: CASSQGRGGNYEQYF. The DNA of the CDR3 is TGTGCCAGCAGCCAAGGTCGGGGGGGGAACTACGAGCAGTACTTC.